The T cell receptor (beta chain) under discussion was sequenced for a study of blood T cell repertoires in COVID-19. Study context: From T cells, B-cell-depleted T cells, or PBMCs came the material, which was cDNA or gDNA.

How the authors handled the data: By means of reference gene primer amplification, nucleated cell counts were estimated. Produced via immunoSEQ multiplex PCR; TCRdb's table is partial and in-frame only. D and trimming come from the DNA, and the V and J calls and clone size come from that table. This sample yields about 300,000 clones, of which about 87% are seen a single time; 1% to 1.5% belongs to the top ten. The CDR3 sequence is 15 residues long. V gave up 4 bases and J gave up 4 bases; unmatched junction bases: 3. Germline V gene sequence: CDR1 SGHTA, CDR2 FQGNSA. The V gene is TRBV7-2, the J gene TRBJ2-5; 13 bases fit TRBD2. The material sequenced was peripheral blood. The clonotype comes from a man between 70 and 80 years old with acute or convalescent COVID-19. CDR3 residues: CASSWGLAGTETQYF. The DNA for the CDR3 is TGTGCCAGCAGCTGGGGACTAGCGGGAACAGAGACCCAGTACTTC. The full variable domain, its missing parts supplied by reference TRBV7-2 and TRBJ2-5, is GAGVSQSPSNKVTEKGKDVELRCDPISGHTALYWYRQSLGQGLEFLIYFQGNSAPDKSGLPSDRFSAERTGGSVSTLTIQRTQQEDSAVYLCASSWGLAGTETQYFGPGTRLLVL.